This is a list of T cell receptor beta chains from one sample in a study of shared clonotypes between healthy human individuals. This table comes from immunoSEQ multiplex PCR, and its TCRdb copy is limited to in-frame clones, with some not included. The sample carries about 2 million clones, approximately 94% recorded once. Source material: naive CD8+ T cells sorted from blood. All receptors derive from a man aged 18 to 29 in good health. Each CDR3 is given with its conserved first and last residue. D genes are given only for firm matches. Clone size is stated in some rows and not others, as once, few, many or a class when expanded.

D | length | J | V | size | DNA | CDR3
- | 13 | TRBJ1-3 | TRBV19 | - | TGTGCCAGTAGTCTGGGGTCTGGAAACACCATATATTTT | CASSLGSGNTIYF
- | 14 | TRBJ1-5 | TRBV27 | - | TGTGCCAGCAGTTTTTACCGGTCAACTCAGCCCCAGCATTTT | CASSFYRSTQPQHF
- | 12 | TRBJ2-7 | TRBV7-8 | - | TGTGCCAGCAGCTTCACTTCCTACGAGCAGTACTTC | CASSFTSYEQYF
- | 15 | TRBJ2-7 | TRBV5-6 | - | TGTGCCAGCAGCTTGGAGGCCACAATCCGCTACGAGCAGTACTTC | CASSLEATIRYEQYF
- | 14 | TRBJ2-3 | TRBV9 | - | TGTGCCAGCAGCCCCAGGGCAGCGACAGATACGCAGTATTTT | CASSPRAATDTQYF
TRBD1 | 16 | TRBJ1-6 | TRBV7-9 | - | TGTGCCAGCAGCTTGGGCCCCAGGGGGCGCAATTCACCCCTCCACTTT | CASSLGPRGRNSPLHF
TRBD2 | 16 | TRBJ2-3 | TRBV7-3 | - | TGTGCCAGCAGCTTGGGGACTAGCCGCCTCACAGATACGCAGTATTTT | CASSLGTSRLTDTQYF
- | 12 | TRBJ2-7 | TRBV7-8 | - | TGTGCCAGCAGCTTCGGGCTCCACGAGCAGTACTTC | CASSFGLHEQYF
- | 13 | TRBJ2-7 | TRBV12-5 | - | TGTGCTAGTGGTTCTTACGGGGCCTACGAGCAGTACTTC | CASGSYGAYEQYF
- | 13 | TRBJ1-2 | TRBV27 | - | TGTGCCAGCAGTTCCGAGAAGAACTATGGCTACACCTTC | CASSSEKNYGYTF
- | 14 | TRBJ2-2 | TRBV4-3 | - | TGCGCCAGCAGCCCCCTGGGGACACCCGGGGAGCTGTTTTTT | CASSPLGTPGELFF
- | 14 | TRBJ1-2 | TRBV25-1 | once | TGTGCCAGCAGTGCACAGCCACCACTCGATGGCTACACCTTC | CASSAQPPLDGYTF
- | 15 | TRBJ1-1 | TRBV11-2 | - | TGTGCCAGCAGCACGAGGGGAGGGATGAACACTGAAGCTTTCTTT | CASSTRGGMNTEAFF
- | 13 | TRBJ2-5 | TRBV13 | - | TGTGCCAGCAGCTTAGGATCAGAAGAGACCCAGTACTTC | CASSLGSEETQYF
TRBD1 | 15 | TRBJ2-1 | TRBV29-1 | - | TGCAGCGTTGAAGCCCCGGACAGGGGGGCTAGGGAGCAGTTCTTC | CSVEAPDRGAREQFF
- | 10 | TRBJ2-1 | TRBV28 | - | TGTGCCAGCAGGGGGGCCGCTCGGTTCTTC | CASRGAARFF
- | 16 | TRBJ2-7 | TRBV4-3 | - | TGCGCCAGCAGCCAAGATATAGCGATCCCCTCCTACGAGCAGTACTTC | CASSQDIAIPSYEQYF
TRBD2 | 16 | TRBJ2-3 | TRBV14 | - | TGTGCCAGCAACCCAGCGGGGGGCGTACACACAGATACGCAGTATTTT | CASNPAGGVHTDTQYF
TRBD2 | 16 | TRBJ2-7 | TRBV30 | - | TGTGCCTGGAGGGCGGGTACTAGCGGGAGAACCTACGAGCAGTACTTC | CAWRAGTSGRTYEQYF
TRBD1 | 15 | TRBJ2-2 | TRBV10-3 | - | TGTGCCATCAGTGACAGACAGGGTGTGCCCGGGGAGCTGTTTTTT | CAISDRQGVPGELFF
- | 14 | TRBJ1-4 | TRBV19 | once | TGTGCCAGTCACGGGGGGAACCCTAGTGAAAAACTGTTTTTT | CASHGGNPSEKLFF
- | 13 | TRBJ1-1 | TRBV10-1 | few | TGCGCCAGACTGGGGGGGCGTGAGACTGAAGCTTTCTTT | CARLGGRETEAFF
- | 14 | TRBJ2-7 | TRBV9 | - | TGTGCCAGCAGCGTAGGACAGATCCCCTACGAGCAGTACTTC | CASSVGQIPYEQYF
- | 11 | TRBJ2-1 | TRBV6-5 | - | TGTGCCAGCGGTTGGGTGCCCGGGCAGTTCTTC | CASGWVPGQFF
- | 13 | TRBJ2-7 | TRBV19 | - | TGTGCCAGTCGTGGCAGGGAATACTACGAGCAGTACTTC | CASRGREYYEQYF
- | 13 | TRBJ2-7 | TRBV13 | once | TGTGCCAGCAGCTTAGGAGACTCCTACGAGCAGTACTTC | CASSLGDSYEQYF
- | 18 | TRBJ1-2 | TRBV5-6 | once | TGTGCCAGCAGCTTGGCCGTACCAGAAACAGGGCGAGGCTATGGCTACACCTTC | CASSLAVPETGRGYGYTF
- | 17 | TRBJ2-3 | TRBV27 | - | TGTGCCAGCAGTGAACCGCAGGGGTTCTCGGGCACAGATACGCAGTATTTT | CASSEPQGFSGTDTQYF
- | 13 | TRBJ2-7 | TRBV4-3 | - | TGCGCCAGCAGCCAAGTGTTGGGCTACGAGCAGTACTTC | CASSQVLGYEQYF
- | 14 | TRBJ1-5 | TRBV25-1 | - | TGTGCCAGCAGTGAGGCCCATCACAATCAGCCCCAGCATTTT | CASSEAHHNQPQHF
TRBD1 | 14 | TRBJ1-1 | TRBV5-6 | - | TGTGCCAGCAGCCGCGGGACAGGGAGGTCTGAAGCTTTCTTT | CASSRGTGRSEAFF
- | 18 | TRBJ2-1 | TRBV9 | - | TGTGCCAGCAGCGGACGTAGTTCAGCCGGGAGCTCCTACAATGAGCAGTTCTTC | CASSGRSSAGSSYNEQFF
TRBD1 | 18 | TRBJ2-3 | TRBV2 | - | TGTGCCAGCATCTTGGACAGGGGGCAGCGGGAGTGGGCAGATACGCAGTATTTT | CASILDRGQREWADTQYF
- | 12 | TRBJ2-7 | TRBV2 | - | TGTGCCAGCAGTGTAGGGTCTGGCGAGCAGTACTTC | CASSVGSGEQYF
- | 14 | TRBJ2-3 | TRBV10-3 | - | TGTGCCTCCTCAAGCCCGCTATACACAGATACGCAGTATTTT | CASSSPLYTDTQYF
TRBD1 | 14 | TRBJ1-1 | TRBV4-2 | - | TGTGCCAGCAGCCAAGCCCGGGACAGGGTTGAAGCTTTCTTT | CASSQARDRVEAFF
- | 13 | TRBJ2-1 | TRBV19 | - | TGTGCCAGTAGTCTTGACTATTACAATGAGCAGTTCTTC | CASSLDYYNEQFF
- | 16 | TRBJ1-1 | TRBV21-1 | - | TGTGCCAGCAGCAAAGTGAGGTGTCCGACCAACACTGAAGCTTTCTTT | CASSKVRCPTNTEAFF
- | 12 | TRBJ2-1 | TRBV10-2 | once | TGCGCCAGCGGGGGGAGGTGGGATGAGCAGTTCTTC | CASGGRWDEQFF
TRBD1 | 13 | TRBJ2-7 | TRBV2 | - | TGTGCCAGCGGAGGACAGGCCTCCTACGAGCAGTACTTC | CASGGQASYEQYF